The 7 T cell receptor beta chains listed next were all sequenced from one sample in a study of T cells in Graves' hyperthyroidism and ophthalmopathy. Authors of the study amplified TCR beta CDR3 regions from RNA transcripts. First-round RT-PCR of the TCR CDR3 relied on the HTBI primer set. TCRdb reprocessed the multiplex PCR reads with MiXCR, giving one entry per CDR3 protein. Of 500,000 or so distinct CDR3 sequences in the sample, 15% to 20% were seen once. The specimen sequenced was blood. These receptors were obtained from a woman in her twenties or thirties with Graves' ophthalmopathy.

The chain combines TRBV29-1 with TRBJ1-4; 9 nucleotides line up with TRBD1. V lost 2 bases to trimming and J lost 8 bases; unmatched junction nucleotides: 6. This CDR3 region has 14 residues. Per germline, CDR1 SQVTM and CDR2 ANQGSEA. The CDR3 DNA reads TGCAGCGTTGAACCGGGACAGGGATACGAAAAACTGTTTTTT. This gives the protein CSVEPGQGYEKLFF.

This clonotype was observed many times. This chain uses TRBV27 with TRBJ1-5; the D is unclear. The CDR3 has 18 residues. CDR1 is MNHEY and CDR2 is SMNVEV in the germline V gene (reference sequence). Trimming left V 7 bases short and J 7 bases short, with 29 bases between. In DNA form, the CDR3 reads TGTGCCAGCATTAGTCGATTTTTCGCGCGGGGAGGTGGGCAGCCCCAGCATTTT. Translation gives CASISRFFARGGGQPQHF.

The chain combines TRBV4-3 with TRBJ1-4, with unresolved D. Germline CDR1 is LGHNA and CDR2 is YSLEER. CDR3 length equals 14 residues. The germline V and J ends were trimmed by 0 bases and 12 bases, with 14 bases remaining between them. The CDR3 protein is CASSQEGIHPQLFF. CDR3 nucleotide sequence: TGCGCCAGCAGCCAAGAAGGGATACATCCTCAACTGTTTTTT.

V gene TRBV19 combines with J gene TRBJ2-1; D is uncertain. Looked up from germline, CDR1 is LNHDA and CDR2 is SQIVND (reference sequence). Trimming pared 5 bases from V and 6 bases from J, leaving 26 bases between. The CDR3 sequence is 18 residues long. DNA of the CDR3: TGTGCCAGTAGTCACAACCTCGGACGCAGCAGAAACTTCAATGAGCAGTTCTTC. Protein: CASSHNLGRSRNFNEQFF.

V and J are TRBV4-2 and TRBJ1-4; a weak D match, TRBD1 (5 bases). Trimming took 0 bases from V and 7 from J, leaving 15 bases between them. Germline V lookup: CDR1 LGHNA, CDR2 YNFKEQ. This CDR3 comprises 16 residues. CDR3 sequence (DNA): TGTGCCAGCAGCCAAGAATCGGCAGGGTGGTCTGAAAAACTGTTTTTT. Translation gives CASSQESAGWSEKLFF.

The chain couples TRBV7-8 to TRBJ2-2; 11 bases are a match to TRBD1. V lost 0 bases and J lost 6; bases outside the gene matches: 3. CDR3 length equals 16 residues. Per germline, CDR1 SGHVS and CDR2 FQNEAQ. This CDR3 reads CASSLARTGGSGELFF. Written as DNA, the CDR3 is TGTGCCAGCAGCTTAGCGAGGACAGGGGGCTCCGGGGAGCTGTTTTTT.

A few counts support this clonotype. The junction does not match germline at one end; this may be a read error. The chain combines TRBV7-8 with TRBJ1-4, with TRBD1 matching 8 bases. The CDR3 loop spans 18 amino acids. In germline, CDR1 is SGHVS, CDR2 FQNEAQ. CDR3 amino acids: CASRVRTGSPATNERLFF. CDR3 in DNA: TGTGCCAGCAGGGTTCGGACAGGGTCTCCAGCAACTAATGAAAGACTGTTTTTT.